Below, 9 T cell receptor beta chains from the same sample are listed, as sequenced in a study of T cell repertoires in cytomegalovirus infection. TCRdb processed the reads anew with MiXCR; each CDR3 protein has one entry. The repertoire holds 450,000 to 550,000 distinct CDR3 sequences, with approximately 15% as singletons. The sample taken for sequencing was CD8+ T cells from PBMCs. The receptors stem from a human donor in good health (CMV status not recorded). Some clones in this sample may be carry-over from other donors' samples.

This clonotype was seen a handful of times. The J gene is TRBJ2-7, the V gene TRBV29-1; 9 bases map to TRBD1. The CDR3 contains 12 residues. V lost 6 bases and J lost 3; bases outside the gene matches: 3. Germline-derived CDR1 and CDR2 are SQVTM and ANQGSEA. The CDR3 reads CSVRDRDYEQYF. In DNA, the CDR3 is TGCAGCGTCCGGGACAGGGACTACGAGCAGTACTTC.

This clonotype was counted only a few times. The chain links TRBV7-9 to TRBJ2-7; 7 nucleotides match TRBD2. CDR3 length equals 15 residues. The V gene end was trimmed by 0 bases and the J gene end by 5 bases; junction bases not matched to a gene: 7. Germline V CDR1 and CDR2: SEHNR, FQNEAQ (reference sequence). The CDR3: CASSLAGGPGDEQYF. CDR3 nucleotides: TGTGCCAGCAGCTTAGCGGGAGGGCCAGGCGACGAGCAGTACTTC.

This clonotype came up a few times. This sequence joins TRBV14 and TRBJ2-7, with TRBD1 as a possible D gene (6 bases). Germline lookup yields CDR1 SGHDN and CDR2 FVKESK. The CDR3 totals 14 residues. Trimming removed 4 bases at V and 3 bases at J, with 13 bases between. CDR3: CASSLRGTSYEQYF. In DNA form, the CDR3 reads TGTGCCAGCAGCCTCCGTGGGACAAGCTACGAGCAGTACTTC.

Only a few counts were recorded for this clonotype. The chain uses TRBV7-9 and TRBJ2-7; 12 bases line up with TRBD1. The CDR3 loop spans 18 amino acids. V trimming: 1 base; J trimming: 0 bases; junction bases outside the gene matches: 7. Germline values: CDR1 SEHNR, CDR2 FQNEAQ (reference sequence). CDR3 sequence (DNA): TGTGCCAGCAGCTTAGAACCCGGGACAGGGGGCCCCTCCTACGAGCAGTACTTC. Its protein is CASSLEPGTGGPSYEQYF.

Ten or more counts support this clonotype. This chain links TRBV28 with TRBJ2-1; D may be TRBD1 (6 bases). The CDR3 has 15 residues. Germline loops: CDR1 MDHEN, CDR2 SYDVKM. The V gene lost 6 bases and the J gene lost 5 bases, with 17 bases spanning the gap. The CDR3 nucleotides read TGTGCCAGCAGCCCATGGATGGGGGCTGACAATGAGCAGTTCTTC. Protein sequence: CASSPWMGADNEQFF. Together with reference TRBV28 and TRBJ2-1, the CDR3 gives the full variable domain: DVKVTQSSRYLVKRTGEKVFLECVQDMDHENMFWYRQDPGLGLRLIYFSYDVKMKEKGDIPEGYSVSREKKERFSLILESASTNQTSMYLCASSPWMGADNEQFFGPGTRLTVL.

The chain couples TRBV9 to TRBJ2-2; either TRBD1 or TRBD2 may supply D (5 bases each). V lost 4 bases and J lost 13, with 17 bases in between. In germline, CDR1 is SGDLS, CDR2 YYNGEE. The CDR3 length is 13 residues. The CDR3 protein is CASSPEGSWGLFF. CDR3 sequence (DNA): TGTGCCAGCAGCCCCGAGGGGTCCTGGGGGCTGTTTTTT.

CDR3: CASSQDLQPEAFF. The CDR3 DNA follows: TGTGCCAGCAGCCAAGATCTCCAGCCTGAAGCTTTCTTT. The V and J genes are TRBV4-2 and TRBJ1-1; D unclear. The CDR3 sequence is 13 residues long. Germline-derived CDR1 and CDR2 are LGHNA and YNFKEQ. V lost 0 bases and J 6 bases, leaving 8 bases between the germline ends.

CDR3 bases: TGTGCCAGCAGCCCCTCCCCGGACTTGCCCGAGCAGTACTTC. This sequence encodes CASSPSPDLPEQYF. The V and J genes are TRBV3-1 and TRBJ2-7, with D possibly matching TRBD2 (5 bases). This CDR3 contains 14 residues. V shed 4 bases and J shed 6 bases, with 16 bases lying between them. Germline V gene data show CDR1 as LGHDT and CDR2 as YNNKEL (reference sequence).

The rearrangement links TRBV3-1 to TRBJ2-7, with 8 positions matching TRBD1. The germline CDR1 and CDR2 sequences are LGHDT and YNNKEL (reference sequence). The CDR3 covers 14 residues. V was clipped by 6 bases and J by 0 bases; unmatched bases: 4. The CDR3 nucleotides read TGTGCCAGCAGGGGACAGGAGACCTCCTACGAGCAGTACTTC. Protein product: CASRGQETSYEQYF.